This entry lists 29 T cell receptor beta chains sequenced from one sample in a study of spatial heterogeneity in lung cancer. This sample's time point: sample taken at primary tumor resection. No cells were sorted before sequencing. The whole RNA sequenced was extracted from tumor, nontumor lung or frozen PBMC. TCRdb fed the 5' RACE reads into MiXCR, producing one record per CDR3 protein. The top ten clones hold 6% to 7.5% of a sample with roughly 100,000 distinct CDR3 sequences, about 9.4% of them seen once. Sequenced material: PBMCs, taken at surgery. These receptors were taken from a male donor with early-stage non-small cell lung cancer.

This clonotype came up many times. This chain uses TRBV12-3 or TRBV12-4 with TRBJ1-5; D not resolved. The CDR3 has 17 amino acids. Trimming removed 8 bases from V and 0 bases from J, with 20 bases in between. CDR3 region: CASAQRTQHYSNQPQHF. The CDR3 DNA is TGTGCCAGCGCCCAGCGGACCCAACATTATAGCAATCAGCCCCAGCATTTT.

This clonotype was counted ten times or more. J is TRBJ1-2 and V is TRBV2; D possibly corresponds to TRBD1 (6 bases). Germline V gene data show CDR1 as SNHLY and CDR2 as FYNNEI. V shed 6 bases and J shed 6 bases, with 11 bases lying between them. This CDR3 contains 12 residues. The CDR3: CASRARGNGYTF. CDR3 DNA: TGTGCCAGCAGAGCCAGGGGAAATGGCTACACCTTC.

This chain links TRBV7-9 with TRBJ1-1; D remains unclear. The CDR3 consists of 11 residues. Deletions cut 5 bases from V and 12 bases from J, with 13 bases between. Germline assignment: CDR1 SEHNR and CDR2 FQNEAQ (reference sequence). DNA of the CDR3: TGTGCCAGCAGCCCCGACGTCATGCCTTTCTTT. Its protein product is CASSPDVMPFF.

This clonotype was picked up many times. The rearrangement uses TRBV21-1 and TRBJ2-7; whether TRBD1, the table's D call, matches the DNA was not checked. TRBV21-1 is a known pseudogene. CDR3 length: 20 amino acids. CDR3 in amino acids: CASIPTGGLDFGFSSYEQYF. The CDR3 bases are TGTGCCAGCATCCCGACAGGGGGCTTAGATTTTGGGTTTAGCTCCTACGAGCAGTACTTC.

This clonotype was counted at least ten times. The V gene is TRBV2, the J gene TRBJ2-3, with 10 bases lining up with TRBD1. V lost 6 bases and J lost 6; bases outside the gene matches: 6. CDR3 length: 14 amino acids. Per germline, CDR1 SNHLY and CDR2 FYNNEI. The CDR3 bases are TGTGCCAGCAGACCAGGACAGGGGGTGGATACGCAGTATTTT. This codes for CASRPGQGVDTQYF. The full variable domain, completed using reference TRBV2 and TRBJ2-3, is EPEVTQTPSHQVTQMGQEVILRCVPISNHLYFYWYRQILGQKVEFLVSFYNNEISEKSEIFDDQFSVERPDGSNFTLKIRSTKLEDSAMYFCASRPGQGVDTQYFGPGTRLTVL.

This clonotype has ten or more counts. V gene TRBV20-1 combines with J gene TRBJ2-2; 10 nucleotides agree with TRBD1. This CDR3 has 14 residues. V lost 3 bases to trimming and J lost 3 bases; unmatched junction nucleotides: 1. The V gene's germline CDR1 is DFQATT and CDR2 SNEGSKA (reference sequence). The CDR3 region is CSARTGGDTGELFF. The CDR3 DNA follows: TGCAGTGCTAGGACAGGGGGCGACACCGGGGAGCTGTTTTTT.

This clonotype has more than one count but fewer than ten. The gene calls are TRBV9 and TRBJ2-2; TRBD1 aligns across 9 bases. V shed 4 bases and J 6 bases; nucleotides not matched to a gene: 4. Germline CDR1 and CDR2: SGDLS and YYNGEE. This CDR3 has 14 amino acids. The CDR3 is CASSIQGASGELFF. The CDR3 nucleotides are TGTGCCAGCAGCATACAGGGGGCTTCCGGGGAGCTGTTTTTT.

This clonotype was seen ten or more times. CDR3 protein: CASSRDGLAGGYTQYF. In DNA form, the CDR3 reads TGTGCCAGCAGCCGGGATGGACTAGCGGGAGGGTATACGCAGTATTTT. This chain uses TRBV4-2 with TRBJ2-3; 15 nucleotides line up with TRBD2. Trimming took 4 bases from V and 7 from J; bases not matched to a gene: 6. CDR1 and CDR2 (germline): LGHNA, YNFKEQ. The CDR3 has 16 residues.

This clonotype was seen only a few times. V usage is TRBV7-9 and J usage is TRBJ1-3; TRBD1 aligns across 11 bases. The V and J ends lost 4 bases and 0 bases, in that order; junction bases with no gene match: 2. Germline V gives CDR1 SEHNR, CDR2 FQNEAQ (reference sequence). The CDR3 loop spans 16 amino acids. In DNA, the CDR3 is TGTGCCAGCAGCTGGACAGGGGGCTCCTCTGGAAACACCATATATTTT. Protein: CASSWTGGSSGNTIYF.

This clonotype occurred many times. CDR3 bases: TGTGCCAGCACCCCGGCTAGCGGGCAAAACATTCAGTACTTC. Its translation: CASTPASGQNIQYF. The V and J genes are TRBV7-2 and TRBJ2-4; 8 bases align to TRBD2. V was pared by 7 bases and J by 5 bases, with 7 bases of the junction left unmatched. Germline V gives CDR1 SGHTA, CDR2 FQGNSA. The CDR3 is 14 amino acids.

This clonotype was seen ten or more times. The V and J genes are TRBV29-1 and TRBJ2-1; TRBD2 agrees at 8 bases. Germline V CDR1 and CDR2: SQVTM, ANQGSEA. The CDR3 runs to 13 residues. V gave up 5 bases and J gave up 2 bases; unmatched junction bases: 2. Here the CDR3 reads CSVQRGTYNEQFF. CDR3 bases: TGCAGCGTTCAGCGGGGGACCTACAATGAGCAGTTCTTC.

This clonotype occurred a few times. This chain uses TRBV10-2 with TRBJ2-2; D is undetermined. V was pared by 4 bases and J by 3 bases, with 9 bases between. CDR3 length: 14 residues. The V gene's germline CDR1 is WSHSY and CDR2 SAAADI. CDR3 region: CASSGARYTGELFF. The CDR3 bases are TGCGCCAGCAGTGGGGCAAGATACACCGGGGAGCTGTTTTTT.

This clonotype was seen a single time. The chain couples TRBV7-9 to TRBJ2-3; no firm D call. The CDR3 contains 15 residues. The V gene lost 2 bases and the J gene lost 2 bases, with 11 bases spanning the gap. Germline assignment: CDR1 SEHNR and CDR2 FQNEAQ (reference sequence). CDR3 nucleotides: TGTGCCAGCAGCTTAAACTGGCTAGTCACAGATACGCAGTATTTT. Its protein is CASSLNWLVTDTQYF. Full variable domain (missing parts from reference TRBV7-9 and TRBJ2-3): DTGVSQNPRHKITKRGQNVTFRCDPISEHNRLYWYRQTLGQGPEFLTYFQNEAQLEKSRLLSDRFSAERPKGSFSTLEIQRTEQGDSAMYLCASSLNWLVTDTQYFGPGTRLTVL.

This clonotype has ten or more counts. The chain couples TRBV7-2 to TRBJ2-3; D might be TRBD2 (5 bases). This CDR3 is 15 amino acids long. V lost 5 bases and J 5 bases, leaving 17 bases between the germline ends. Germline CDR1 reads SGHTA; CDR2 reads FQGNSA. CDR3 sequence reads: CASSPEGFSGDTQYF. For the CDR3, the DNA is TGTGCCAGCAGCCCCGAGGGCTTCAGCGGAGATACGCAGTATTTT.

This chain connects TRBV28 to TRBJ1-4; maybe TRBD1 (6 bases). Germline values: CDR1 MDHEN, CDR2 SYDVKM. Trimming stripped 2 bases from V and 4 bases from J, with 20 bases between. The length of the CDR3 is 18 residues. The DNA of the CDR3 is TGTGCCAGCAGTTTAATGCCGTCGCAGGGGCGACGTAATGAAAAACTGTTTTTT. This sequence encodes CASSLMPSQGRRNEKLFF. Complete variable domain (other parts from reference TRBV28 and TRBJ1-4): DVKVTQSSRYLVKRTGEKVFLECVQDMDHENMFWYRQDPGLGLRLIYFSYDVKMKEKGDIPEGYSVSREKKERFSLILESASTNQTSMYLCASSLMPSQGRRNEKLFFGSGTQLSVL.

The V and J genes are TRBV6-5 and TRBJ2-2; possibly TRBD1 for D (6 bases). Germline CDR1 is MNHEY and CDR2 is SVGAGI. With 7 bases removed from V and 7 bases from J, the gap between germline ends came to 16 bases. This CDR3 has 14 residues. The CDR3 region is CASKPLQGNGELFF. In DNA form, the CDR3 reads TGTGCCAGCAAACCCCTACAGGGCAACGGGGAGCTGTTTTTT.

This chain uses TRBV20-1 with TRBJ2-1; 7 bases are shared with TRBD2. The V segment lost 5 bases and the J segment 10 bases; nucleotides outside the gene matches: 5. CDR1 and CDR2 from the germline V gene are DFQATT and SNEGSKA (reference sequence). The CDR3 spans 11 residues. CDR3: CSAERGGEQFF. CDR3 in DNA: TGCAGTGCTGAGCGGGGCGGCGAGCAGTTCTTC.

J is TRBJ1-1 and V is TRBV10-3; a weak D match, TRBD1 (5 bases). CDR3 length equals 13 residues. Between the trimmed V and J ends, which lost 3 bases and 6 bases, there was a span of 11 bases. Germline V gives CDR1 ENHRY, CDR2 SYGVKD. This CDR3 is CAISDPDSPEAFF. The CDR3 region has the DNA TGTGCCATCAGTGATCCCGACAGCCCTGAAGCTTTCTTT.

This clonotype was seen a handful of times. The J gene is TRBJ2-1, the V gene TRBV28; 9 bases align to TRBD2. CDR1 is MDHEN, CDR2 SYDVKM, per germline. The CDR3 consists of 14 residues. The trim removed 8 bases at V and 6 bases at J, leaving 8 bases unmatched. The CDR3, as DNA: TGTGCCAGCGGGTTGGCGGGAGGGGGCAATGAGCAGTTCTTC. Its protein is CASGLAGGGNEQFF.

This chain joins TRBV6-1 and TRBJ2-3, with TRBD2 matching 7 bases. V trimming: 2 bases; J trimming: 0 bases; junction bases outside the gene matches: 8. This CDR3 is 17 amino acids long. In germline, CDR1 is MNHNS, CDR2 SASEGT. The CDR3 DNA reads TGTGCCAGCAGTGAATCACCTAGCGGAGACAGCACAGATACGCAGTATTTT. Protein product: CASSESPSGDSTDTQYF.

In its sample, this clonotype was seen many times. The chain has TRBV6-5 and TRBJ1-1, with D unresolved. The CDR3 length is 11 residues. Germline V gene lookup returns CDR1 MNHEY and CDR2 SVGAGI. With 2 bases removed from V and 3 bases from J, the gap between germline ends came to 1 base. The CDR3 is CASSYDTEAFF. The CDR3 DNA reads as TGTGCCAGCAGTTACGACACTGAAGCTTTCTTT.

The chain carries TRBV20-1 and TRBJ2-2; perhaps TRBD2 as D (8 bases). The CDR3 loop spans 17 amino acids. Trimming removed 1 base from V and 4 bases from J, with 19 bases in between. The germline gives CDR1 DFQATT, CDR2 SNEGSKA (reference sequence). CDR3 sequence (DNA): TGCAGTGCTAGAGGTCCGGGAGGGGGCGAAGGCACCGGGGAGCTGTTTTTT. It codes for CSARGPGGGEGTGELFF.

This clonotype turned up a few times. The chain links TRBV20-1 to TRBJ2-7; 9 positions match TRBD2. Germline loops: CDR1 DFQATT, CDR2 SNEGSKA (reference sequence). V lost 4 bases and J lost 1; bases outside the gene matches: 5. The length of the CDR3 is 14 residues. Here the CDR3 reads CSATGLAASYEQYF. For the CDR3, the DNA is TGCAGTGCTACGGGACTAGCCGCTTCCTACGAGCAGTACTTC.

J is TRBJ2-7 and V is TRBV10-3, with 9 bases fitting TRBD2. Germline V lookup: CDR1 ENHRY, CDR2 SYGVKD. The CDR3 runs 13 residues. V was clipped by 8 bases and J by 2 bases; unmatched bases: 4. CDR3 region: CAIGASGTYEQYF. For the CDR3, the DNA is TGTGCCATCGGGGCTAGCGGGACCTACGAGCAGTACTTC.

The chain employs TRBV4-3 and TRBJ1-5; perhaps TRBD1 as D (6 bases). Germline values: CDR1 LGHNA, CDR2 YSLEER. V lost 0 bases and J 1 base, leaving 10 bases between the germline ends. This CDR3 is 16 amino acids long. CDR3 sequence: CASSQDTGGSNQPQHF. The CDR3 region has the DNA TGCGCCAGCAGCCAAGATACGGGGGGCAGCAATCAGCCCCAGCATTTT.

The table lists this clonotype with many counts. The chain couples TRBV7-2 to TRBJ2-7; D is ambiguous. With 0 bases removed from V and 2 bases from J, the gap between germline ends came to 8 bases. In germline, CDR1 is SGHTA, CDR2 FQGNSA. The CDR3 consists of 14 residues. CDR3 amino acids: CASSLASSTYEQYF. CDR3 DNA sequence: TGTGCCAGCAGCTTAGCGAGCAGTACCTACGAGCAGTACTTC.

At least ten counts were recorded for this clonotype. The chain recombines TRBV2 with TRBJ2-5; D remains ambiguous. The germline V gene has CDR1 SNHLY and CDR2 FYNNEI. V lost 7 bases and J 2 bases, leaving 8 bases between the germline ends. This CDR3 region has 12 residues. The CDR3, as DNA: TGTGCCAGCAAGGGTGATCAAGAGACCCAGTACTTC. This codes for CASKGDQETQYF.

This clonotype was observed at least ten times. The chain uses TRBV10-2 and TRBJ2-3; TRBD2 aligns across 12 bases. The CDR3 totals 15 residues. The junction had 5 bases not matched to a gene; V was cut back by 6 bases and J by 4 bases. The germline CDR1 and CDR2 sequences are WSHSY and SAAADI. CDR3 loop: CASRASGGEADTQYF. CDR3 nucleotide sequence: TGCGCCAGCAGAGCTAGCGGGGGGGAGGCAGATACGCAGTATTTT.

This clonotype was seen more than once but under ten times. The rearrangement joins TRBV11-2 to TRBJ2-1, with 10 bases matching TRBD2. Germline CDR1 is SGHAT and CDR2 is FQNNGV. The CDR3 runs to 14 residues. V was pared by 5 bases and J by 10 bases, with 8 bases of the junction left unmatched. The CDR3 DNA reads TGTGCCAGCAGCCTAGCGGGAGTAAATCAAGAGCAGTTCTTC. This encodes CASSLAGVNQEQFF.